The following is a TCR beta chain sequence with its context. As yet, its antigen is unknown. Germline V gene data show CDR1 as SEHNR and CDR2 as FQNEAQ (reference sequence). V lost 5 bases and J lost 1; bases outside the gene matches: 3. The CDR3 length is 15 residues. The data stem from a study of long-term antiretroviral therapy in people with HIV. Before they underwent DNA extraction, samples held 1-10 million cryopreserved PBMC. This was the immunoSEQ v3.0 assay at survey level. Sequenced by immunoSEQ multiplex PCR; TCRdb stores in-frame clones only, minus some. This sample has around 19,000 clones, with about 89% found just once. Study findings and constraints: In HIV, the repertoires covered a tighter span of CDR3 lengths than in controls. No data were available on ART adherence, viral resistance or therapy changes.

This specimen consisted of unsorted PBMCs, obtained 2.6 years after starting antiretroviral therapy. The receptor comes from a woman aged 45 to 65 with HIV. V gene TRBV7-9 combines with J gene TRBJ2-2; 8 bases are shared with TRBD1. CDR3 residues: CASSPGQGNTGELFF. The DNA of the CDR3 is TGTGCCAGCAGCCCAGGACAGGGGAACACCGGGGAGCTGTTTTTT.